This passage covers 5 T cell receptor beta chains from one sample sequenced in a study of blood T cell repertoires in COVID-19. Some clones are missing from TCRdb's copy, which holds only in-frame ones; the method was immunoSEQ multiplex PCR. This sample has 200,000 to 250,000 clones; 75% to 85% occur once, and the top ten carry 9.7%. Sequencing was carried out using peripheral blood. Receptors originate from a man in his fifties with active or convalescent COVID-19.

The CDR3: CASSPMRGGDYGYTF. The DNA for the CDR3 is TGTGCCAGCTCACCAATGAGAGGGGGGGACTATGGCTACACCTTC. This chain connects TRBV18 to TRBJ1-2, with D perhaps matching TRBD1 (6 bases). Germline V gene sequence: CDR1 KGHSH, CDR2 LQKENI. Between the trimmed V and J ends, which lost 2 bases and 3 bases, there was a span of 13 bases. The CDR3 runs to 15 residues.

This chain uses TRBV7-2 with TRBJ1-1; D unclear. Germline V gene lookup returns CDR1 SGHTA and CDR2 FQGNSA. The CDR3 spans 12 residues. V was pared by 5 bases and J by 0 bases, with 4 bases between. The CDR3, as DNA: TGTGCCAGCAGCCTATTGAACACTGAAGCTTTCTTT. Residues: CASSLLNTEAFF.

The chain carries TRBV7-2 and TRBJ2-3, with D tentatively TRBD1 (5 bases). Germline V gene data show CDR1 as SGHTA and CDR2 as FQGNSA. This CDR3 comprises 15 residues. The germline V and J ends were trimmed by 5 bases and 2 bases, with 14 bases remaining between them. CDR3 in amino acids: CASSPEGVTTDTQYF. The CDR3 region has the DNA TGTGCCAGCAGCCCAGAAGGGGTTACCACAGATACGCAGTATTTT.

This rearrangement joins TRBV13 to TRBJ1-2; D might be TRBD1 (6 bases). V was trimmed by 4 bases and J by 4 bases, leaving 19 bases between them. CDR1 is PRHDT and CDR2 is FYEKMQ in the germline V gene (reference sequence). The CDR3 is made up of 16 amino acids. CDR3 amino acids: CASSSRVGAGSYGYTF. The CDR3 nucleotides read TGTGCCAGCAGCTCTCGAGTGGGGGCCGGTAGCTATGGCTACACCTTC.

The chain uses TRBV6-5 and TRBJ2-7; D perhaps matches TRBD2 (5 bases). Germline V gene lookup returns CDR1 MNHEY and CDR2 SVGAGI. The CDR3 runs to 11 residues. V lost 7 bases and J 6 bases, leaving 10 bases between the germline ends. Here the CDR3 reads CASTVGGEQYV. The CDR3 DNA is TGTGCCAGCACGGTTGGAGGCGAGCAGTACGTC.